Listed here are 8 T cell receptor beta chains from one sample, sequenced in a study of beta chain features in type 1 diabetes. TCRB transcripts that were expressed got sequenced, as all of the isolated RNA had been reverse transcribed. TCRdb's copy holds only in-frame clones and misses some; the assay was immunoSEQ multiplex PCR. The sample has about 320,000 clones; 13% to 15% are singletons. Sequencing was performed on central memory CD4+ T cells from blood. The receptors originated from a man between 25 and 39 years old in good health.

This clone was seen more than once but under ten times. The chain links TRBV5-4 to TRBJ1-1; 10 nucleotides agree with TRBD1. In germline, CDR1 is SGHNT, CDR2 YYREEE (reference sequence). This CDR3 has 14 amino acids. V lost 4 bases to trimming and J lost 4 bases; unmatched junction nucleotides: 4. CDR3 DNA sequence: TGTGCCAGCAGCCAGGGACAGGGGTTCACTGAAGCTTTCTTT. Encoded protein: CASSQGQGFTEAFF.

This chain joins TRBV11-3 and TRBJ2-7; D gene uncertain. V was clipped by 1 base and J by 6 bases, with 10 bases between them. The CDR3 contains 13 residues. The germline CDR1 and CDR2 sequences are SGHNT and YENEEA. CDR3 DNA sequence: TGTGCCAGCAGCTTAGCCTCGGATCGCGAGCAGTACGTC. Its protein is CASSLASDREQYV.

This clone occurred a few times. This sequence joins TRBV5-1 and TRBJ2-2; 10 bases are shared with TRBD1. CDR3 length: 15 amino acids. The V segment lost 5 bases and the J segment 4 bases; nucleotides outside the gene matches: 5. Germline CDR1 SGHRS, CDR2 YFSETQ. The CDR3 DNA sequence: TGCGCCAGCAGGACGGGACAGGGGAGCACCGGGGAGCTGTTTTTT. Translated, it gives CASRTGQGSTGELFF.

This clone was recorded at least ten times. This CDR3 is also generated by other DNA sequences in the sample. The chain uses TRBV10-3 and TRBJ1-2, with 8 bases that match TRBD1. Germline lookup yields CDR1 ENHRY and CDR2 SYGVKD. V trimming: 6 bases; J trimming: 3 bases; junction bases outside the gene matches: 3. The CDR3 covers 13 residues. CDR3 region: CAISEDRDYGYTF. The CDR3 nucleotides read TGTGCCATCAGCGAGGACAGGGACTATGGCTACACCTTC.

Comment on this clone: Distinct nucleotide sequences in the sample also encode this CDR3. The CDR3 DNA sequence: TGTGCCAGCAGTTTGTCCGGGACAGGGGTTACCGGGGAGCTGTTTTTT. It codes for CASSLSGTGVTGELFF. The chain recombines TRBV11-3 with TRBJ2-2; 10 bases map to TRBD1. Germline assignment: CDR1 SGHNT and CDR2 YENEEA. J was trimmed by 5 bases and V by 6 bases; bases with no gene match: 9. This CDR3 has 16 amino acids.

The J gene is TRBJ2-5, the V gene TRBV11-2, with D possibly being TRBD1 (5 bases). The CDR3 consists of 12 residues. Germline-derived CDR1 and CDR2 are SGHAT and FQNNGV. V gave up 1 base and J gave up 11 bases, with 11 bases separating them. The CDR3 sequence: CASSLGTGPQYF. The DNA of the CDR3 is TGTGCCAGCAGCTTAGGTACAGGCCCTCAGTACTTC.

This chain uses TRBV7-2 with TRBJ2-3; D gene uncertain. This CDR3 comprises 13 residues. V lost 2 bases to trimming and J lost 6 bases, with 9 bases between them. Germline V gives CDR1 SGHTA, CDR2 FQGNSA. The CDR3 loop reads CASSLSQADTQYF. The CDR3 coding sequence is TGTGCCAGCAGCTTAAGCCAGGCGGATACGCAGTATTTT.

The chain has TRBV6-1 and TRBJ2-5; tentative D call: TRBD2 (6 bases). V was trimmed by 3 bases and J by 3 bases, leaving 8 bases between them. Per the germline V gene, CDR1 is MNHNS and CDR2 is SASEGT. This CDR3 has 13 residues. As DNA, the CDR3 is TGTGCCAGCAGTGAGCGGGGAGAAGAGACCCAGTACTTC. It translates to CASSERGEETQYF.